The clone carrying this T cell receptor beta chain occurred once. Trimming stripped 2 bases from V and 3 bases from J, with 7 bases between. The CDR3 is 13 residues long. Germline values: CDR1 LNHDA, CDR2 SQIVND (reference sequence). These data belong to a study of blood T cell repertoires in COVID-19. Profiling relied on immunoSEQ multiplex PCR, and the TCRdb table lists in-frame clones only, not all of them. Of over 250,000 clones in the sample, 75% to 90% were seen once. This receptor was identified in a woman aged 18 to 35 who had recovered from COVID-19. The chain is built from TRBV19 and TRBJ1-1; D call uncertain. The sequenced sample was PBMCs or T cells enriched from blood (not recorded which). The CDR3 spells CASSIRRDTEAFF. CDR3 nucleotides: TGTGCCAGTAGTATAAGGCGGGACACTGAAGCTTTCTTT.